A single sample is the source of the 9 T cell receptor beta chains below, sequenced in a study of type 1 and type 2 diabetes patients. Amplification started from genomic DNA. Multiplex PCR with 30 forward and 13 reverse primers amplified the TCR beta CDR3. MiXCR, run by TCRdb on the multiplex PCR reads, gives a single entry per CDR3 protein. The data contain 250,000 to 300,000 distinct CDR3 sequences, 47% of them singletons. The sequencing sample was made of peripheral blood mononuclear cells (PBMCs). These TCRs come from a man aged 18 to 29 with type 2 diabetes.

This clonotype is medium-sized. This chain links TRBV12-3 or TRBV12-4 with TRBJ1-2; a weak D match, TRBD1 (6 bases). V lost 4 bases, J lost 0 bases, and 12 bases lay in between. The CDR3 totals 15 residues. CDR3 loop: CASSYREAANYGYTF. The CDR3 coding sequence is TGTGCCAGCAGTTACAGGGAGGCAGCTAACTATGGCTACACCTTC.

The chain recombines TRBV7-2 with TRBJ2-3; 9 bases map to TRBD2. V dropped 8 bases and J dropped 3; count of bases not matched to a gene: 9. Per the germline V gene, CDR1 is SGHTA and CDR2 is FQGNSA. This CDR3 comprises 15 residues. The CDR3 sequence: CASQGRGGRTDTQYF. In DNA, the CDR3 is TGTGCCAGCCAGGGGCGGGGGGGCAGGACAGATACGCAGTATTTT.

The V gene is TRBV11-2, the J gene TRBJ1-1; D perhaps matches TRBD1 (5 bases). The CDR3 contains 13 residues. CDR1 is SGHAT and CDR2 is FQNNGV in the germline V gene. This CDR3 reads CAAREGMETEAFF. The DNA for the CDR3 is TGTGCGGCCCGGGAGGGGATGGAAACTGAAGCTTTCTTT. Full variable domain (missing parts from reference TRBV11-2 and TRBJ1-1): EAGVAQSPRYKIIEKRQSVAFWCNPISGHATLYWYQQILGQGPKLLIQFQNNGVVDDSQLPKDRFSAERLKGVDSTLKIQPAKLEDSAVYLCAAREGMETEAFFGQGTRLTVV.

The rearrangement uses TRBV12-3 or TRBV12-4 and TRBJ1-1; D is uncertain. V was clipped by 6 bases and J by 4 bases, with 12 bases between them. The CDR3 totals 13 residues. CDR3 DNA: TGTGCCAGCAGGTCAACCTCGGGCACTGAAGCTTTCTTT. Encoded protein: CASRSTSGTEAFF.

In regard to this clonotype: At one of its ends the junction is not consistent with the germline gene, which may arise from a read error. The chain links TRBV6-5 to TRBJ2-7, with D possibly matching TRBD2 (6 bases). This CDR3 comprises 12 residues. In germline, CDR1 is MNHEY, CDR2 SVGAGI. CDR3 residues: CATSGGSYKQYF. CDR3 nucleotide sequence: TGTGCCACCAGTGGGGGGTCCTACAAGCAGTACTTC.

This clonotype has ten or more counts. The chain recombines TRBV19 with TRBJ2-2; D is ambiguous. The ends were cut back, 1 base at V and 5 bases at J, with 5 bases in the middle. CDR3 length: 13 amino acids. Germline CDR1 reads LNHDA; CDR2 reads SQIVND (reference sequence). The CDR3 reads CASSIGTTGELFF. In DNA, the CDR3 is TGTGCCAGTAGTATAGGTACGACCGGGGAGCTGTTTTTT.

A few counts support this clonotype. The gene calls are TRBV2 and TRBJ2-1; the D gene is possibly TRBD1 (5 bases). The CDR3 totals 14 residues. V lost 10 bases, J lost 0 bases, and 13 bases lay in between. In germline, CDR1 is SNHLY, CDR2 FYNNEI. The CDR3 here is CATIKDSSYNEQFF. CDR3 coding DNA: TGTGCCACCATAAAAGACAGCTCCTACAATGAGCAGTTCTTC. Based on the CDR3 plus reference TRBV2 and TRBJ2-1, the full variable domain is EPEVTQTPSHQVTQMGQEVILRCVPISNHLYFYWYRQILGQKVEFLVSFYNNEISEKSEIFDDQFSVERPDGSNFTLKIRSTKLEDSAMYFCATIKDSSYNEQFFGPGTRLTVL.

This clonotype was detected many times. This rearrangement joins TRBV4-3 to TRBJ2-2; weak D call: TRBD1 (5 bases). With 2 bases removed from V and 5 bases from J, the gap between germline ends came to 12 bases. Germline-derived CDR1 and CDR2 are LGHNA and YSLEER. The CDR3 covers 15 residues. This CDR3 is CASSQSQGTTGELFF. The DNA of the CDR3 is TGCGCCAGCAGCCAATCGCAGGGTACGACCGGGGAGCTGTTTTTT.

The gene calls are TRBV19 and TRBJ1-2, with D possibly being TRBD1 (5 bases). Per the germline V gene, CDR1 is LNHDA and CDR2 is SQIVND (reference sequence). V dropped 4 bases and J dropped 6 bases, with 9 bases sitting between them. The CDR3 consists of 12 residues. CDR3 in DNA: TGTGCCAGTAGTACAGGGATGGATGGCTACACCTTC. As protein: CASSTGMDGYTF.